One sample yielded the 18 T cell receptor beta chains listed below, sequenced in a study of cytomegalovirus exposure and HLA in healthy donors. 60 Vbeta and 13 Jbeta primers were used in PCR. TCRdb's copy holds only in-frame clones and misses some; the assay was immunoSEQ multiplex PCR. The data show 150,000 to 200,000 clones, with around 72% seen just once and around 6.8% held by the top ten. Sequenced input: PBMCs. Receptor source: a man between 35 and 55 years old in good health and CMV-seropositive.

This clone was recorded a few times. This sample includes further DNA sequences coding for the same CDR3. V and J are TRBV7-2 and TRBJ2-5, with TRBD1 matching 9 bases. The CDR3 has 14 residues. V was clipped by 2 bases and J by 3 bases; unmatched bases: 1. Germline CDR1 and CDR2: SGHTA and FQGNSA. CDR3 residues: CASSLWTGEETQYF. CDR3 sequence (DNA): TGTGCCAGCAGCTTATGGACAGGGGAAGAGACCCAGTACTTC.

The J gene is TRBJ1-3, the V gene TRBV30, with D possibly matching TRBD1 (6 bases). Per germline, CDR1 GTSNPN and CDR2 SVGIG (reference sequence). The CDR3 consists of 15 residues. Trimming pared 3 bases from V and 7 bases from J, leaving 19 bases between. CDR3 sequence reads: CAWRDWGLQGNTIYF. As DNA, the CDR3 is TGTGCCTGGAGAGACTGGGGGCTGCAGGGGAACACCATATATTTT. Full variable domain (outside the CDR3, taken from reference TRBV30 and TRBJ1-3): SQTIHQWPATLVQPVGSPLSLECTVEGTSNPNLYWYRQAAGRGLQLLFYSVGIGQISSEVPQNLSASRPQDRQFILSSKKLLLSDSGFYLCAWRDWGLQGNTIYFGEGSWLTVV.

CDR3 amino acids: CASSPPGFFNTGELFF. The CDR3 DNA is TGCGCCAGCAGCCCCCCGGGGTTCTTTAACACCGGGGAGCTGTTTTTT. This chain links TRBV5-1 with TRBJ2-2; D perhaps matches TRBD2 (5 bases). CDR1 SGHRS and CDR2 YFSETQ come from the germline V gene. This CDR3 region has 16 residues. The V end was cut by 4 bases, the J end by 2 bases, with 15 bases between.

The CDR3 DNA follows: TGTGCCAGTACCGATGCGTGGGAGACTAGCAATCAGCCCCAGCATTTT. Its protein product is CASTDAWETSNQPQHF. The chain recombines TRBV19 with TRBJ1-5; D uncertain. The germline gives CDR1 LNHDA, CDR2 SQIVND (reference sequence). This CDR3 is 16 amino acids long. V lost 7 bases to trimming and J lost 0 bases, with 16 bases between them.

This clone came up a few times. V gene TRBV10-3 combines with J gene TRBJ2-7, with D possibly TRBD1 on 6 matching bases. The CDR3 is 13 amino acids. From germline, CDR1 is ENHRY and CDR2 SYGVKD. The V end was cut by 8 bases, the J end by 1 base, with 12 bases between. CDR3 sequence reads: CAISGGASYEQYF. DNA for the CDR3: TGTGCCATCTCTGGGGGCGCTTCCTACGAGCAGTACTTC.

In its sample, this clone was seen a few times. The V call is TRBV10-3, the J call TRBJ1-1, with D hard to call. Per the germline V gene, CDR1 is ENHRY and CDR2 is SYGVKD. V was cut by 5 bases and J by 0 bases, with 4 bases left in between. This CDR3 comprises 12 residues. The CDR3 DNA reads TGTGCCATCAGTTACATGAACACTGAAGCTTTCTTT. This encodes CAISYMNTEAFF.

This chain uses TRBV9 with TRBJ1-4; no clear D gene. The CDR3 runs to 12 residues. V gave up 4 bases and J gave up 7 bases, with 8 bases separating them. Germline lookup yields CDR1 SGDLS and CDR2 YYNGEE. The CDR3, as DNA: TGTGCCAGCAGCCCCGAGGGTGAAAAACTGTTTTTT. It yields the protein CASSPEGEKLFF.

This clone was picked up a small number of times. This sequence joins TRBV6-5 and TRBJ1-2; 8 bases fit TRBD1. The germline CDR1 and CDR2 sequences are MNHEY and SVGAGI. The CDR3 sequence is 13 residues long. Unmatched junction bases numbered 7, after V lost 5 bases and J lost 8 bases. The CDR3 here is CASSLTGAGGYTF. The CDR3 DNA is TGTGCCAGCAGTCTGACAGGGGCGGGCGGCTACACCTTC.

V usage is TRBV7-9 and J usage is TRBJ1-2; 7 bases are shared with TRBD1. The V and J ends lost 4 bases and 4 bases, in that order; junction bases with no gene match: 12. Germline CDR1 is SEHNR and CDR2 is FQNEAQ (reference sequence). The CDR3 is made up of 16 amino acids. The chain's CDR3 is CASSSLRQGLVYGYTF. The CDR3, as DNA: TGTGCCAGCAGCTCCCTCCGACAGGGACTTGTCTATGGCTACACCTTC.

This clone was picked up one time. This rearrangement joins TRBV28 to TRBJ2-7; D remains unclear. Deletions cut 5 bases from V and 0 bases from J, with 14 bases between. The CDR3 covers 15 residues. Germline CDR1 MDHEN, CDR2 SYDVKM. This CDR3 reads CASSPPRSSSYEQYF. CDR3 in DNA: TGTGCCAGCAGTCCCCCTCGGTCAAGCTCCTACGAGCAGTACTTC.

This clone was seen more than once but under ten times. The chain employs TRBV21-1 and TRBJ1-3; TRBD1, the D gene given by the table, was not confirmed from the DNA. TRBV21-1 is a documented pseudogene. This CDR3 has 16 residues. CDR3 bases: TGTGCCAGCAGCCCTCGAGAGGGGGCCTCTGGAAACACCATATATTTT. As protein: CASSPREGASGNTIYF.

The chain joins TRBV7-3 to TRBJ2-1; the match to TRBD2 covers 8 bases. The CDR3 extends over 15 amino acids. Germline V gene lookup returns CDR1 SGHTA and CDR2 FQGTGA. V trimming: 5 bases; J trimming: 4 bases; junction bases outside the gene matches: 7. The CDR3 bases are TGTGCCAGCAGCCCCGGGGGGGCGGGGTACAATGAGCAGTTCTTC. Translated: CASSPGGAGYNEQFF. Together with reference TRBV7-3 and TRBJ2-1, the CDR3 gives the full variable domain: GAGVSQTPSNKVTEKGKYVELRCDPISGHTALYWYRQSLGQGPEFLIYFQGTGAADDSGLPNDRFFAVRPEGSVSTLKIQRTERGDSAVYLCASSPGGAGYNEQFFGPGTRLTVL.

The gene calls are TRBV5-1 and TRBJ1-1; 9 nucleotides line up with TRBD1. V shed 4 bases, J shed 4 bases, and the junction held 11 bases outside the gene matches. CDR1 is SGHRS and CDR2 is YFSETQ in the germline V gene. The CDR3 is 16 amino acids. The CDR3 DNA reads TGCGCCAGCAGCCCCGGGACAGGGAAAGCAAGCACTGAAGCTTTCTTT. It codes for CASSPGTGKASTEAFF.

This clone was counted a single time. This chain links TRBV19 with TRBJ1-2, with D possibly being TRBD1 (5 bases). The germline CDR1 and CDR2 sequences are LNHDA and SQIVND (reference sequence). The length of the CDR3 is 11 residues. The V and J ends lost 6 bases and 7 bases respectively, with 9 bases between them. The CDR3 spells CASRSGVGYTF. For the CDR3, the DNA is TGTGCCAGTAGGTCGGGGGTTGGCTACACCTTC.

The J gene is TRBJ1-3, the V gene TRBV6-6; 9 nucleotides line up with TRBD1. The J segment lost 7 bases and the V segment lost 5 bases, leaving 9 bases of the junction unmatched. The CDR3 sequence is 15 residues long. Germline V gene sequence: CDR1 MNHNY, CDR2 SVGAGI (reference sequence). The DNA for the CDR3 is TGTGCCAGCAGTGCGGGACAGGGTGAAGGGAACACCATATATTTT. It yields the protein CASSAGQGEGNTIYF.

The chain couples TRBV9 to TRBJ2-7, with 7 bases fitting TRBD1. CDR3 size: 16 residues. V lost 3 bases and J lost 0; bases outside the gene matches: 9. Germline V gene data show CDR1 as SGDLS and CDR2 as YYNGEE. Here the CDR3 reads CASSARDSQSSYEQYF. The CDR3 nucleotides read TGTGCCAGCAGCGCCCGGGACAGCCAGAGCTCCTACGAGCAGTACTTC.

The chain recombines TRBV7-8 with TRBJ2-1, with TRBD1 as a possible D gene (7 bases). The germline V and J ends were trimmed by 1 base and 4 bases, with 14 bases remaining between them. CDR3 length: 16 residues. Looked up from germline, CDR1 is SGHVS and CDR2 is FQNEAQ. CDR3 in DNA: TGTGCCAGCAGCTTAGTGGCAGGGGGGATTTACAATGAGCAGTTCTTC. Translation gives CASSLVAGGIYNEQFF.

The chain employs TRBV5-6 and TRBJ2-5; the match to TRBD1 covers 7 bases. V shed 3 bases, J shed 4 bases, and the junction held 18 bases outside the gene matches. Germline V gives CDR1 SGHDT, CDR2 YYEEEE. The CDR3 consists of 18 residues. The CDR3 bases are TGTGCCAGCAGCTCGTTAGACAGGGTCGAGCAATGGAGAGAGACCCAGTACTTC. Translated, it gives CASSSLDRVEQWRETQYF. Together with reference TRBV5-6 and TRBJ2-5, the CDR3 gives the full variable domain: DAGVTQSPTHLIKTRGQQVTLRCSPKSGHDTVSWYQQALGQGPQFIFQYYEEEERQRGNFPDRFSGHQFPNYSSELNVNALLLGDSALYLCASSSLDRVEQWRETQYFGPGTRLLVL.